The entry that follows covers one T cell receptor (beta chain) sequence. Its antigen is not known. This sample is drawn from a study of cytomegalovirus exposure and HLA in healthy donors. Study-wide findings and caveats: Later analysis identified a missense DCLRE1C variant that was linked to TCR beta V- and J-gene trimming.

The V segment lost 0 bases and the J segment 2 bases; nucleotides outside the gene matches: 7. CDR1 is SGDLS and CDR2 is YYNGEE in the germline V gene. CDR3 length: 16 residues. PCR employed 60 Vbeta and 13 Jbeta primers. Using immunoSEQ multiplex PCR, the repertoire was profiled, and TCRdb retains in-frame clones only, with some absent. The table includes about 150,000 clones, approximately 72% detected once. The rearrangement links TRBV9 to TRBJ2-5; 7 bases line up with TRBD2. Sequencing was performed on PBMCs. This receptor was identified in a man aged 40-55 years in good health and CMV-seronegative. CDR3 protein: CASSVGEGLAQETQYF. The CDR3 nucleotides read TGTGCCAGCAGCGTAGGGGAGGGCCTAGCGCAAGAGACCCAGTACTTC.